The 31 T cell receptor beta chains presented below share a single source sample, sequenced in a study of beta chain features in type 1 diabetes. Expressed TCRB transcripts were sequenced, since all the RNA that had been isolated was reverse transcribed. Only in-frame clones appear in the TCRdb table, and some are missing; sequencing was by immunoSEQ multiplex PCR. The sample consists of approximately 250,000 clones, over 8.5% of them appearing once. The sequenced material came from naive CD4+ T cells from blood. These receptors were obtained from a woman younger than 35 in good health.

The chain has TRBV18 and TRBJ1-3; D remains unclear. The V gene lost 3 bases and the J gene lost 7 bases, with 16 bases spanning the gap. This CDR3 is 15 amino acids long. CDR1 and CDR2 (germline): KGHSH, LQKENI. CDR3 loop: CASSPTGKRGNTIYF. Here the CDR3 DNA reads TGTGCCAGCTCACCGACGGGTAAACGTGGGAACACCATATATTTT.

The table lists this clone with many counts. The V and J genes are TRBV23-1 and TRBJ2-6, with a tentative D call TRBD1 (6 bases). TRBV23-1 is an ORF, with its function uncertain. V gave up 3 bases and J gave up 1 base, with 13 bases separating them. The CDR3 length is 17 residues. CDR3 coding DNA: TGCGCCAGCAGTCAGGCAGGGGATAGTTCTGGGGCCAACGTCCTGACTTTC. Residues: CASSQAGDSSGANVLTF.

V gene TRBV30 combines with J gene TRBJ1-3; 7 nucleotides match TRBD1. The length of the CDR3 is 14 residues. Germline V CDR1 and CDR2: GTSNPN, SVGIG (reference sequence). V gave up 7 bases and J gave up 0 bases; unmatched junction bases: 6. CDR3 sequence (DNA): TGTGCCTCAAGTGGGACAGCCTCTGGAAACACCATATATTTT. Its translation: CASSGTASGNTIYF. Full variable domain (remainder filled in from reference TRBV30 and TRBJ1-3): SQTIHQWPATLVQPVGSPLSLECTVEGTSNPNLYWYRQAAGRGLQLLFYSVGIGQISSEVPQNLSASRPQDRQFILSSKKLLLSDSGFYLCASSGTASGNTIYFGEGSWLTVV.

Only a few counts were recorded for this clone. The rearrangement links TRBV2 to TRBJ2-3; D is undetermined. V lost 7 bases and J lost 6, with 17 bases in between. Per germline, CDR1 SNHLY and CDR2 FYNNEI. This CDR3 contains 14 residues. CDR3 sequence: CASKPSRDYDTQYF. The DNA for the CDR3 is TGTGCCAGCAAACCTAGTAGAGATTATGATACGCAGTATTTT.

The chain carries TRBV30 and TRBJ1-1, with 8 bases lining up with TRBD1. Germline trimming cut 4 bases from V and 8 bases from J; bases unmatched to any gene: 0. CDR3 length: 10 residues. In germline, CDR1 is GTSNPN, CDR2 SVGIG (reference sequence). The CDR3 DNA sequence: TGTGCCTGGAACAGGGGGGAAGCTTTCTTT. Its translation: CAWNRGEAFF.

The sample holds a few counts of this clone. J is TRBJ1-5 and V is TRBV19; 8 positions match TRBD1. The CDR3 extends over 15 amino acids. The germline CDR1 and CDR2 sequences are LNHDA and SQIVND (reference sequence). Trimming at V came to 10 bases and at J to 1 base, leaving 9 bases not matched to a gene. The CDR3 DNA is TGTGCCACTTGGAGGGGACAGGCAAGCAATCAGCCCCAGCATTTT. Its protein product is CATWRGQASNQPQHF.

The rearrangement joins TRBV2 to TRBJ1-5, with D possibly matching TRBD1 (5 bases). V was clipped by 4 bases and J by 2 bases, with 15 bases between them. CDR3 length: 16 residues. Germline lookup yields CDR1 SNHLY and CDR2 FYNNEI. This CDR3 reads CASSGPRGARNQPQHF. The CDR3 DNA reads as TGTGCCAGCAGTGGCCCCCGCGGGGCCCGCAATCAGCCCCAGCATTTT.

This clone was counted only a few times. The chain recombines TRBV2 with TRBJ1-4; no clear D. The CDR3 length is 12 residues. V was trimmed by 4 bases and J by 5 bases, leaving 5 bases between them. Per the germline V gene, CDR1 is SNHLY and CDR2 is FYNNEI. The CDR3 protein is CASSGGNEKLFF. Here the CDR3 DNA reads TGTGCCAGCAGTGGCGGCAATGAAAAACTGTTTTTT.

This clone was detected a few times. The chain recombines TRBV5-1 with TRBJ1-1; TRBD1 matches at 7 bases. The length of the CDR3 is 14 residues. Per the germline V gene, CDR1 is SGHRS and CDR2 is YFSETQ. Losses at the gene ends were 3 bases for V and 0 bases for J; bases not matched to a gene: 2. The chain's CDR3 is CASSSDRLNTEAFF. The CDR3 bases are TGCGCCAGCAGCTCGGACAGGTTGAACACTGAAGCTTTCTTT. The full variable domain, its missing parts supplied by reference TRBV5-1 and TRBJ1-1, is KAGVTQTPRYLIKTRGQQVTLSCSPISGHRSVSWYQQTPGQGLQFLFEYFSETQRNKGNFPGRFSGRQFSNSRSEMNVSTLELGDSALYLCASSSDRLNTEAFFGQGTRLTVV.

Only a few counts were recorded for this clone. The chain uses TRBV2 and TRBJ2-5; D might be TRBD2 (6 bases). Trimming took off 3 bases at V and 5 bases at J, with 16 bases between the two ends. The germline V gene has CDR1 SNHLY and CDR2 FYNNEI. The CDR3 extends over 15 amino acids. CDR3 protein: CASSEQRAGTETQYF. The CDR3 DNA follows: TGTGCCAGCAGTGAGCAAAGGGCGGGGACGGAGACCCAGTACTTC.

This clone was observed many times. In DNA, the CDR3 is TGTGCCAGCAGCTTAGGCGTAGTTAGCGGCAATGAGCAGTTCTTC. It yields the protein CASSLGVVSGNEQFF. The rearrangement uses TRBV7-9 and TRBJ2-1; maybe TRBD2 (6 bases). Germline V CDR1 and CDR2: SEHNR, FQNEAQ (reference sequence). The CDR3 length is 15 residues. Trimming cost V 1 base and J 6 bases, with 13 bases left between them.

Ten or more counts support this clone. The chain recombines TRBV18 with TRBJ2-5, with unresolved D. Germline-derived CDR1 and CDR2 are KGHSH and LQKENI. V lost 2 bases to trimming and J lost 2 bases, with 6 bases between them. This CDR3 contains 13 residues. The CDR3, as DNA: TGTGCCAGCTCACCAACATGGCAAGAGACCCAGTACTTC. This sequence encodes CASSPTWQETQYF.

There are a few counts of this clone. This sequence joins TRBV19 and TRBJ2-1; TRBD2 agrees at 7 bases. The V gene's germline CDR1 is LNHDA and CDR2 SQIVND (reference sequence). With 6 bases clipped from V and 5 bases from J, the junction kept 7 bases outside the gene matches. This CDR3 contains 14 residues. CDR3 protein: CASRSPAGNNEQFF. The CDR3 DNA sequence: TGTGCCAGTAGGAGTCCAGCGGGGAACAATGAGCAGTTCTTC.

This clone was found a few times. The chain is built from TRBV29-1 and TRBJ2-1; D is ambiguous. The ends were cut back, 5 bases at V and 9 bases at J, with 8 bases in the middle. This CDR3 contains 10 residues. CDR1 and CDR2 (germline): SQVTM, ANQGSEA. CDR3 protein: CSVLVVEQFF. CDR3 bases: TGCAGCGTTTTAGTGGTTGAGCAGTTCTTC.

Here the CDR3 DNA reads TGTGCCAGCAGCCAGGGAACTAGCGCCCGTTCCACAGATACGCAGTATTTT. Encoded protein: CASSQGTSARSTDTQYF. The V gene is TRBV4-2, the J gene TRBJ2-3; the match to TRBD2 covers 7 bases. The CDR3 has 17 amino acids. CDR1 and CDR2 from the germline V gene are LGHNA and YNFKEQ. With V trimmed by 3 bases and J by 2 bases, 11 bases remained unmatched.

V is TRBV6-5 and J is TRBJ1-5, with no clear D. Germline V gene sequence: CDR1 MNHEY, CDR2 SVGAGI. The CDR3 is made up of 14 amino acids. V was shortened by 6 bases and J by 5 bases, with 14 bases between the two germline ends. Written as DNA, the CDR3 is TGTGCCAGCAGGCCCGGCGGCAGAGATCAGCCCCAGCATTTT. Translating gives CASRPGGRDQPQHF.

This clone has only a few counts. J is TRBJ2-4 and V is TRBV19; D unresolved. The germline V and J ends were trimmed by 6 bases and 1 base, with 13 bases remaining between them. The CDR3 is 15 residues long. Germline CDR1 and CDR2: LNHDA and SQIVND (reference sequence). CDR3 coding DNA: TGTGCCAGTAGCCCGTGGGCAGTTGCCAAAAACATTCAGTACTTC. Amino acids: CASSPWAVAKNIQYF.

The chain is built from TRBV9 and TRBJ2-5; D gene uncertain. The ends were cut back, 0 bases at V and 1 base at J, with 4 bases in the middle. The CDR3 extends over 13 amino acids. CDR1 and CDR2 (germline): SGDLS, YYNGEE. The CDR3 coding sequence is TGTGCCAGCAGCGTAGAGCCCCAAGAGACCCAGTACTTC. This encodes CASSVEPQETQYF.

This chain links TRBV5-1 with TRBJ2-3; D perhaps matches TRBD1 (6 bases). This CDR3 is built from 16 residues. V gave up 3 bases and J gave up 0 bases, with 14 bases separating them. CDR1 is SGHRS, CDR2 YFSETQ, per germline. The CDR3 DNA is TGCGCCAGCAGCTCCGGACAGCGAACCAGCACAGATACGCAGTATTTT. It codes for CASSSGQRTSTDTQYF.

This clone was seen only a few times. The chain joins TRBV7-3 to TRBJ2-7; weak D call: TRBD2 (7 bases). Germline CDR1 is SGHTA and CDR2 is FQGTGA. This CDR3 has 16 residues. Trimming cost V 4 bases and J 3 bases, with 19 bases left between them. Written as DNA, the CDR3 is TGTGCCAGCAGCTCCTCGGGGGGCGATCATGTCTACGAGCAGTACTTC. Translating gives CASSSSGGDHVYEQYF.

This clone was seen a handful of times. The genes are TRBV2 and TRBJ2-1; 9 bases are shared with TRBD2. Germline V gene sequence: CDR1 SNHLY, CDR2 FYNNEI. V shed 7 bases, J shed 8 bases, and the junction held 15 bases outside the gene matches. This CDR3 comprises 16 residues. The CDR3 coding sequence is TGTGCCAGCAAGGTTCTAGCGGGATTCCGGCAGCATGAGCAGTTCTTC. It codes for CASKVLAGFRQHEQFF.

This clone was seen more than once but under ten times. At the DNA level, this CDR3 is encoded by other sequences in the same sample as well. The CDR3 is CASSQGSSYEQYF. In DNA form, the CDR3 reads TGTGCCAGCAGTCAGGGGTCCTCCTACGAGCAGTACTTC. V usage is TRBV6-5 and J usage is TRBJ2-7; TRBD1 is a possible D gene (6 bases). The CDR3 length is 13 residues. Germline V gives CDR1 MNHEY, CDR2 SVGAGI. V was shortened by 5 bases and J by 0 bases, with 8 bases between the two germline ends.

This clone was seen more than once but under ten times. This chain joins TRBV5-1 and TRBJ2-2; D is possibly TRBD2 (5 bases). Trimming removed 5 bases from V and 5 bases from J, with 10 bases in between. Germline V lookup: CDR1 SGHRS, CDR2 YFSETQ. The CDR3 length is 13 residues. CDR3 protein: CASRRAETGELFF. CDR3 coding DNA: TGCGCCAGCAGGAGGGCGGAAACCGGGGAGCTGTTTTTT.

The V gene is TRBV5-1, the J gene TRBJ2-3, with 13 bases fitting TRBD2. The CDR3 sequence is 17 residues long. Germline CDR1 reads SGHRS; CDR2 reads YFSETQ. V trimming: 0 bases; J trimming: 2 bases; junction bases outside the gene matches: 3. The CDR3 reads CASSLGGLAGFTDTQYF. The CDR3 DNA sequence: TGCGCCAGCAGCTTGGGGGGACTAGCGGGATTCACAGATACGCAGTATTTT.

CDR3 region: CASRPDRGLGSYNEQFF. CDR3 bases: TGTGCCAGTAGACCCGACAGGGGATTGGGGTCCTACAATGAGCAGTTCTTC. The V gene is TRBV19, the J gene TRBJ2-1, with 8 bases lining up with TRBD1. The V gene end was trimmed by 6 bases and the J gene end by 1 base; junction bases not matched to a gene: 11. Germline V gives CDR1 LNHDA, CDR2 SQIVND (reference sequence). The CDR3 totals 17 residues.

The chain links TRBV28 to TRBJ1-5, with D unclear. The CDR3 is made up of 14 amino acids. V shed 2 bases and J shed 1 base, with 6 bases lying between them. Germline V gene sequence: CDR1 MDHEN, CDR2 SYDVKM. The CDR3 sequence: CASSLPLSNQPQHF. Here the CDR3 DNA reads TGTGCCAGCAGTTTACCCCTGAGCAATCAGCCCCAGCATTTT.

This clone occurred a few times. J is TRBJ1-1 and V is TRBV28; D gene ambiguous. The CDR3 has 10 residues. Trimming took off 7 bases at V and 8 bases at J, with 8 bases between the two ends. Per germline, CDR1 MDHEN and CDR2 SYDVKM. In nucleotides, the CDR3 is TGTGCCAGCAAAGGAGGGGAAGCTTTCTTT. It translates to CASKGGEAFF.

V usage is TRBV5-1 and J usage is TRBJ2-1; 7 bases agree with TRBD2. CDR3 length: 19 residues. Germline loops: CDR1 SGHRS, CDR2 YFSETQ. The ends lost 0 bases at V and 1 base at J; junction bases unmatched: 13. This CDR3 is CASSLARSLGEGSYNEQFF. The CDR3 nucleotides read TGCGCCAGCAGCTTGGCCCGTTCTCTCGGGGAGGGTTCCTACAATGAGCAGTTCTTC.

V is TRBV11-1 and J is TRBJ1-1; D is ambiguous. Germline CDR1 is SGHAT and CDR2 is FQDESV (reference sequence). The CDR3 is made up of 14 amino acids. V was cut by 1 base and J by 7 bases, with 13 bases left in between. CDR3 in amino acids: CASSLDLSSGEAFF. DNA for the CDR3: TGTGCCAGCAGCTTAGACTTGTCTAGCGGTGAAGCTTTCTTT.

The rearrangement uses TRBV19 and TRBJ2-5, with D possibly matching TRBD2 (5 bases). Per germline, CDR1 LNHDA and CDR2 SQIVND (reference sequence). The CDR3 runs 15 residues. Deletions cut 5 bases from V and 5 bases from J, with 18 bases between. The chain's CDR3 is CASSAFRRAGETQYF. The CDR3 DNA reads as TGTGCCAGTAGTGCTTTTAGGCGGGCTGGGGAGACCCAGTACTTC.

The chain recombines TRBV5-1 with TRBJ2-3; D ambiguous. The V end was cut by 2 bases, the J end by 2 bases, with 9 bases between. There are 14 residues in the CDR3. Per germline, CDR1 SGHRS and CDR2 YFSETQ. CDR3 residues: CASSFQEYTDTQYF. CDR3 DNA: TGCGCCAGCAGCTTCCAGGAATACACAGATACGCAGTATTTT. Full variable domain (missing parts from reference TRBV5-1 and TRBJ2-3): KAGVTQTPRYLIKTRGQQVTLSCSPISGHRSVSWYQQTPGQGLQFLFEYFSETQRNKGNFPGRFSGRQFSNSRSEMNVSTLELGDSALYLCASSFQEYTDTQYFGPGTRLTVL.